This T cell receptor beta chain comes out of a study of T cells after yellow fever vaccination. CDR3 length: 14 amino acids. Germline CDR1 reads SGHVS; CDR2 reads FQNEAQ. V trimming: 9 bases; J trimming: 5 bases; junction bases outside the gene matches: 10. TCRdb used MiXCR to reprocess the 5' RACE reads, holding one entry per CDR3 protein. Here the sample spans about 510,000 distinct CDR3 sequences, roughly a fifth being singletons. The TCR comes from a man in his late teens or twenties who received the YFV17D yellow fever vaccine. This rearrangement joins TRBV7-8 to TRBJ1-2; 9 positions agree with TRBD1. Sequenced material: PBMCs, taken roughly 20 days after the first yellow fever vaccination. In nucleotides, the CDR3 is TGTGCCAGACCCCCGGGACAGGGATCATATGGCTACACCTTC. Translated: CARPPGQGSYGYTF.